This T cell receptor beta chain was sequenced in a study of control samples from healthy donors and cancer patients. Measured with immunoSEQ multiplex PCR; TCRdb has only the in-frame clones, and not every one. Among 90,000 or so clones listed, approximately 88% were seen once. With 5 bases removed from V and 2 bases from J, the gap between germline ends came to 4 bases. This CDR3 contains 11 residues. Per the germline V gene, CDR1 is GTSNPN and CDR2 is SVGIG (reference sequence). The chain joins TRBV30 to TRBJ1-3; D call uncertain. This TCR was recovered from a man between 65 and 85 years old with lung cancer. Sequenced material: PBMCs. CDR3 in amino acids: CAWGPGNTIYF. The DNA for the CDR3 is TGTGCCTGGGGACCTGGAAACACCATATATTTT.